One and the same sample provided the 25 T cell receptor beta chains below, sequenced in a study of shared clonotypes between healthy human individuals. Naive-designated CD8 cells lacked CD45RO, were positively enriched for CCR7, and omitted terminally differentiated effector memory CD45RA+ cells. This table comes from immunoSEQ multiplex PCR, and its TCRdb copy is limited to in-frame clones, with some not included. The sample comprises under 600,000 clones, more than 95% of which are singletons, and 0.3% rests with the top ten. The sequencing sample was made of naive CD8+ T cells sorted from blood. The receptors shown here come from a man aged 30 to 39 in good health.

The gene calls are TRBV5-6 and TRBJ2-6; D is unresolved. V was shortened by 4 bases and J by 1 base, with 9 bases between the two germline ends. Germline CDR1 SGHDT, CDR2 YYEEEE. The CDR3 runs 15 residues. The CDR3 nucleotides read TGTGCCAGCAGCGACGGAGAATCTGGGGCCAACGTCCTGACTTTC. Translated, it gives CASSDGESGANVLTF.

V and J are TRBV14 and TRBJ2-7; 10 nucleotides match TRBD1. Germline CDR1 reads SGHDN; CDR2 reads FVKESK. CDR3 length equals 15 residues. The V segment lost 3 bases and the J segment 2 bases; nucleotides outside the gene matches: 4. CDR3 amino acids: CASSHRTGGPYEQYF. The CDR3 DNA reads TGTGCCAGCAGCCATCGGACAGGGGGGCCCTACGAGCAGTACTTC.

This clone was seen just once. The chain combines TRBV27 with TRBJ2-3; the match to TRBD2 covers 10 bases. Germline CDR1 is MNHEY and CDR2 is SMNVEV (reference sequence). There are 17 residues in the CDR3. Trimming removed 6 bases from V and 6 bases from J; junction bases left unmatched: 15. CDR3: CASSPPGLAGAGDTQYF. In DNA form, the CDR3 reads TGTGCCAGCAGCCCCCCCGGCCTAGCGGGAGCGGGGGATACGCAGTATTTT.

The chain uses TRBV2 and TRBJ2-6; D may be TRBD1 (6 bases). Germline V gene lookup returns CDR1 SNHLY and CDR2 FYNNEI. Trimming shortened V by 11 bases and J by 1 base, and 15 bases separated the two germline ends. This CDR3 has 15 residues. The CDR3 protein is CAPRDILSGANVLTF. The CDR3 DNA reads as TGTGCCCCCCGGGACATCCTTTCTGGGGCCAACGTCCTGACTTTC.

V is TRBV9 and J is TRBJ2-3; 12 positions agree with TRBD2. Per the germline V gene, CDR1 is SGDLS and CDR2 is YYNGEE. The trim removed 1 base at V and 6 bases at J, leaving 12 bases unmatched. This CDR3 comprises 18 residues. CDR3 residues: CASSVTSGRTTGVDTQYF. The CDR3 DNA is TGTGCCAGCAGCGTAACTAGCGGGAGGACAACTGGGGTTGATACGCAGTATTTT.

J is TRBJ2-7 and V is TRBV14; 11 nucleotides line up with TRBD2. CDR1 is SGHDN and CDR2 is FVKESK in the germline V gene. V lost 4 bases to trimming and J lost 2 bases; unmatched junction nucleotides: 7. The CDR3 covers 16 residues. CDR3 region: CASSLSGTSGTYEQYF. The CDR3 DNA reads TGTGCCAGCAGCCTTAGCGGGACTAGCGGCACCTACGAGCAGTACTTC. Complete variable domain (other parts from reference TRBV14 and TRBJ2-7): EAGVTQFPSHSVIEKGQTVTLRCDPISGHDNLYWYRRVMGKEIKFLLHFVKESKQDESGMPNNRFLAERTGGTYSTLKVQPAELEDSGVYFCASSLSGTSGTYEQYFGPGTRLTVT.

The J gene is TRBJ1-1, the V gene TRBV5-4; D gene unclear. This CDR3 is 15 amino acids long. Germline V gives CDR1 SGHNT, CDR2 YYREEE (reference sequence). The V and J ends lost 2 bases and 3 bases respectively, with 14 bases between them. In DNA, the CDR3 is TGTGCCAGCAGCTTCAGACCGGGGTCATACACTGAAGCTTTCTTT. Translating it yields CASSFRPGSYTEAFF.

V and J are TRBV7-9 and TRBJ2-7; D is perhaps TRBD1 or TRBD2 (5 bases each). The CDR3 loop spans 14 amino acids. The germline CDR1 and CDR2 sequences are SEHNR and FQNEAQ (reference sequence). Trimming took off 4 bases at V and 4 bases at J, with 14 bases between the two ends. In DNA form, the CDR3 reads TGTGCCAGCAGCTCCGGGACGCCTCTTTACGAGCAGTACTTC. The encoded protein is CASSSGTPLYEQYF.

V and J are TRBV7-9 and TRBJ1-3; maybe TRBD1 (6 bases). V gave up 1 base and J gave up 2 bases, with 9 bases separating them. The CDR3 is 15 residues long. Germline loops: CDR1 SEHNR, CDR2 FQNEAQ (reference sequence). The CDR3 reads CASSLVQGTGNTIYF. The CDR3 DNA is TGTGCCAGCAGCTTAGTACAGGGAACTGGAAACACCATATATTTT.

The CDR3 DNA follows: TGTGCCAGCAGCTTAGTAGCGGGGGATTTTAACAATGAGCAGTTCTTC. Protein sequence: CASSLVAGDFNNEQFF. V usage is TRBV7-2 and J usage is TRBJ2-1; 9 bases line up with TRBD2. The CDR3 is 16 residues long. Germline values: CDR1 SGHTA, CDR2 FQGNSA. With 1 base clipped from V and 5 bases from J, the junction kept 6 bases outside the gene matches.

The CDR3 sequence is CASSPWTSGIRNEQFF. The CDR3 DNA sequence: TGTGCCAGCAGCCCCTGGACTAGCGGGATTCGGAATGAGCAGTTCTTC. The genes are TRBV7-8 and TRBJ2-1; 12 bases map to TRBD2. The V gene end was trimmed by 5 bases and the J gene end by 7 bases; junction bases not matched to a gene: 9. The germline V gene has CDR1 SGHVS and CDR2 FQNEAQ. The CDR3 loop spans 16 amino acids.

Here the CDR3 reads CASSEAMIARQETQYF. In DNA form, the CDR3 reads TGTGCCAGCAGTGAAGCGATGATAGCGAGACAAGAGACCCAGTACTTC. The chain combines TRBV6-1 with TRBJ2-5; D perhaps matches TRBD2 (5 bases). Germline loops: CDR1 MNHNS, CDR2 SASEGT. The CDR3 is 16 amino acids. Trimming stripped 0 bases from V and 2 bases from J, with 13 bases between.

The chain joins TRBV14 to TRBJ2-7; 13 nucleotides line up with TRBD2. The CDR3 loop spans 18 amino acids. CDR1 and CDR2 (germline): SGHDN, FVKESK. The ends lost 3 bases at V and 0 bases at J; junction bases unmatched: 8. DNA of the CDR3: TGTGCCAGCAGCCAGGGACTAGCGGGATTCCAAAGCTCCTACGAGCAGTACTTC. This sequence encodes CASSQGLAGFQSSYEQYF.

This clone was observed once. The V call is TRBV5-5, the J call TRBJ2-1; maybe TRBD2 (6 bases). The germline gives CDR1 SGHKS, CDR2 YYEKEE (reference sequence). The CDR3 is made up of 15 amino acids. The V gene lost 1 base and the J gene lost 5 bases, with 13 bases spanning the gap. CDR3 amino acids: CASSLWVEGNNEQFF. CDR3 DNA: TGTGCCAGCAGCTTGTGGGTGGAGGGCAACAATGAGCAGTTCTTC.

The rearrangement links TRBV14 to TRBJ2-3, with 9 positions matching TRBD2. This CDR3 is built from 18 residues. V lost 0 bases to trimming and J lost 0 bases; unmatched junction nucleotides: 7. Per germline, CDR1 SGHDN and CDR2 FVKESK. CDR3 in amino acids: CASSQESWREGSTDTQYF. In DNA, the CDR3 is TGTGCCAGCAGCCAAGAATCGTGGCGGGAGGGCAGCACAGATACGCAGTATTTT.

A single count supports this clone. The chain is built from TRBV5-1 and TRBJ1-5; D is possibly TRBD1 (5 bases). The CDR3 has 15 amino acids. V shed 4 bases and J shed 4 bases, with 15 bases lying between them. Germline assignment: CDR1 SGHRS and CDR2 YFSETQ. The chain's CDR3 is CASSPLGGGNQPQHF. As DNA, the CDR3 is TGCGCCAGCAGCCCCCTCGGGGGGGGGAATCAGCCCCAGCATTTT.

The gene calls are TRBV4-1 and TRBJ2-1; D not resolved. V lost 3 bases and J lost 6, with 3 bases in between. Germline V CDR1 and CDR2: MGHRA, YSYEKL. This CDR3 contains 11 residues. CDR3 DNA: TGCGCCAGCAGCCAGATCAATGAGCAGTTCTTC. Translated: CASSQINEQFF.

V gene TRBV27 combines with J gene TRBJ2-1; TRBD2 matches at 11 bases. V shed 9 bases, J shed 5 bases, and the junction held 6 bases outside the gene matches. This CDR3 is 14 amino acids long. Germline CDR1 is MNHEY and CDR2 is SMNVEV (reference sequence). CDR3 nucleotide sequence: TGTGCCAGTCAGACTAGCGGGACCAACAATGAGCAGTTCTTC. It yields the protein CASQTSGTNNEQFF.

The CDR3 is CASSQGEGGRYEQYF. CDR3 bases: TGCGCCAGCAGCCAAGGCGAGGGAGGACGGTACGAGCAGTACTTC. This sequence joins TRBV4-1 and TRBJ2-7; maybe TRBD2 (6 bases). Trimming took off 1 base at V and 4 bases at J, with 14 bases between the two ends. From germline, CDR1 is MGHRA and CDR2 YSYEKL. The CDR3 has 15 amino acids.

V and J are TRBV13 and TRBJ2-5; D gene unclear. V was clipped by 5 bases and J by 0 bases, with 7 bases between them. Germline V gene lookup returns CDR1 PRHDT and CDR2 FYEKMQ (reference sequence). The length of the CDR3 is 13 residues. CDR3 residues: CASSRRYQETQYF. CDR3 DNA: TGTGCCAGCAGCCGACGGTACCAAGAGACCCAGTACTTC. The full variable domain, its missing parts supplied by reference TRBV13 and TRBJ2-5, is AAGVIQSPRHLIKEKRETATLKCYPIPRHDTVYWYQQGPGQDPQFLISFYEKMQSDKGSIPDRFSAQQFSDYHSELNMSSLELGDSALYFCASSRRYQETQYFGPGTRLLVL.

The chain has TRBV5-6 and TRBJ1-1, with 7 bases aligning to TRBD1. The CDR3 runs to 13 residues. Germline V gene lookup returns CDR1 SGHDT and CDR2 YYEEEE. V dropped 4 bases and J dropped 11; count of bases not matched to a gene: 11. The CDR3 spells CASSPPTGVNAFF. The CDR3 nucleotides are TGTGCCAGCAGCCCTCCCACAGGGGTTAACGCTTTCTTT.

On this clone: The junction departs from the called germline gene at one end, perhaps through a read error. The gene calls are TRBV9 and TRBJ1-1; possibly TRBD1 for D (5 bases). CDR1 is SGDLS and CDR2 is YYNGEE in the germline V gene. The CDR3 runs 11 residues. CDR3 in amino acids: CASSTSTGLTF. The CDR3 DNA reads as TGTGCCAGCAGCACCTCAACGGGACTAACCTTT.

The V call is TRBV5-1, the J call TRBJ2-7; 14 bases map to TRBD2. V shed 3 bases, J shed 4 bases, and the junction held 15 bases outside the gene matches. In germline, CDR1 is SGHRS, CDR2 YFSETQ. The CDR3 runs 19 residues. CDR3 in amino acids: CASSSSGTSGSIGTYEQYF. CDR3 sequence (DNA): TGCGCCAGCAGCTCCTCCGGGACTAGCGGGAGTATAGGGACTTACGAGCAGTACTTC.

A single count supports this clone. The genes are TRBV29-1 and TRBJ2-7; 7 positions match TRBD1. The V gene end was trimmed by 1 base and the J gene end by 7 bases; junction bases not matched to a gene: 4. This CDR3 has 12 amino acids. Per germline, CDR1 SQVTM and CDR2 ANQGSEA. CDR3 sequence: CSVEGETGEQYF. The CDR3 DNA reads TGCAGCGTTGAAGGGGAGACAGGGGAGCAGTACTTC.

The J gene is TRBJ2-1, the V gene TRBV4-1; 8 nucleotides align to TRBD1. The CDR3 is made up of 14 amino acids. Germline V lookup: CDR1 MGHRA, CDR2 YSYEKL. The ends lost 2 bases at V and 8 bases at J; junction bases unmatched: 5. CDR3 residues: CASSQLLQGDEQFF. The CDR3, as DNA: TGCGCCAGCAGCCAACTACTACAGGGGGATGAGCAGTTCTTC.